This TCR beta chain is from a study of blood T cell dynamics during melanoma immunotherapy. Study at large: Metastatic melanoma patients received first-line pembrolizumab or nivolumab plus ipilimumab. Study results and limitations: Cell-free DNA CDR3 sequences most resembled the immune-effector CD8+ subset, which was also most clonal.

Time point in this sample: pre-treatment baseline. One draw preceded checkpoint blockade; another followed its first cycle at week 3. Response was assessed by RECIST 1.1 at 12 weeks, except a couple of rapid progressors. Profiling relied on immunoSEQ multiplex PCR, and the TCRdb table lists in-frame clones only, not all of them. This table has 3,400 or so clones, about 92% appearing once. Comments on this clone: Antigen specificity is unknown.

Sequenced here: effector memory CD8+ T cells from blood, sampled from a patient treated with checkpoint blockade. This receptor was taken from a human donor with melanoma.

Written as DNA, the CDR3 is TGTGCCAGCAGTTTACGGACCGTTTCACCCCTCCACTTT. Residues: CASSLRTVSPLHF. The chain carries TRBV6-5 and TRBJ1-6; D is uncertain. Germline V gives CDR1 MNHEY, CDR2 SVGAGI. Trimming cost V 4 bases and J 9 bases, with 10 bases left between them. There are 13 residues in the CDR3.